The 7 T cell receptor beta chains listed next were all sequenced from one sample in a study of tumor-infiltrating lymphocytes in primary liver carcinoma. The study extracted blood RNA from unsorted whole blood and also extracted germline DNA. The input was about 500 ng total RNA; TCR beta cDNA was made from it with a constant-region primer. Three-round nested multiplex PCR performed with slightly modified ARM-PCR produced the TCR beta libraries. The first two PCR rounds used TRBV1-TRBV30 primers with a Cbeta primer, 9 to 11 cycles each. TCRdb passed the multiplex PCR reads through MiXCR, listing each CDR3 protein once. The sample has 320,000 or so distinct CDR3 sequences, over 55% seen once. The material sequenced was peripheral blood. These receptors all stem from a man aged 40-49 years with primary liver carcinoma and hepatitis B virus infection.

Notes on this clonotype: As the CDR3 is not closed by the conserved phenylalanine or tryptophan, this likely results from a read error. The chain employs TRBV29-1 and TRBJ2-2; a possible D gene is TRBD1 (7 bases). The CDR3 is 15 amino acids. Germline V gene lookup returns CDR1 SQVTM and CDR2 ANQGSEA. As DNA, the CDR3 is TGCAGCGTCCCAGGGGGACATGGGATGTTCGGGGGGCTGTTTTAT. It translates to CSVPGGHGMFGGLFY.

For this clonotype: This may stem from a read error, because a much larger clone lies one nucleotide away. This chain joins TRBV5-6 and TRBJ2-3, with a possible D match to TRBD2 (6 bases). Germline CDR1 reads SGHDT; CDR2 reads YYEEEE. The CDR3 sequence is 14 residues long. V was clipped by 4 bases and J by 5 bases, with 14 bases between them. The CDR3 sequence: CASSRIAGLDTQYF. In DNA form, the CDR3 reads TGTGCCAGCAGCCGAATCGCGGGGCTAGATACGCAGTATTTT.

Of note for this clonotype: One end of the junction fails to match germline, which may point to a read error. The chain is built from TRBV6-2 or TRBV6-3 and TRBJ2-3; 10 nucleotides agree with TRBD2. The CDR3 sequence is 20 residues long. The germline gives CDR1 MNHEY, CDR2 SVGEGT. The CDR3 nucleotides are TGTGCCAGCCTACTAGGCCCTAGCGGGAGCGTCCCCCCTGGCACAGATACACAGTATTTT. It translates to CASLLGPSGSVPPGTDTQYF.

Points on this clonotype: The conserved closing phenylalanine or tryptophan is absent in this CDR3, likely reflecting a read error. V gene TRBV11-2 combines with J gene TRBJ2-3; 8 bases are a match to TRBD2. Losses at the gene ends were 5 bases for V and 6 bases for J; bases not matched to a gene: 13. The germline CDR1 and CDR2 sequences are SGHAT and FQNNGV. The CDR3 length is 16 residues. CDR3 sequence: CASSQGLVGVKDTQYL. In nucleotides, the CDR3 is TGTGCCAGCAGCCAGGGACTAGTGGGAGTTAAGGATACGCAGTATCTT.

This clonotype was found many times. The chain joins TRBV12-3 or TRBV12-4 to TRBJ2-1, with 10 bases that match TRBD2. The CDR3 length is 15 residues. The trim removed 5 bases at V and 7 bases at J, leaving 8 bases unmatched. CDR3 in DNA: TGTGCCAGCAGTCAACTAGCGGGGAGCTGGAATGAGCAGTTCTTC. Translating gives CASSQLAGSWNEQFF.

The chain joins TRBV6-1 to TRBJ2-4; TRBD1 matches at 7 bases. V lost 7 bases and J lost 2; bases outside the gene matches: 5. CDR1 is MNHNS and CDR2 is SASEGT in the germline V gene. The CDR3 is 14 amino acids. CDR3 DNA sequence: TGTGCCAGCATGTACAGGGGAACCAAAAACATTCAGTACTTC. This sequence encodes CASMYRGTKNIQYF.

On this clonotype itself: The junction and the germline gene differ at one end; a read error may be behind it. This rearrangement joins TRBV11-2 to TRBJ2-2; 10 bases match TRBD1. The CDR3 is made up of 15 amino acids. Germline V gives CDR1 SGHAT, CDR2 FQNNGV. The CDR3 reads CASSMGQGNTGELFF. The CDR3 nucleotides are TGTGCCAGCAGCATGGGACAGGGGAACACAGGGGAGCTGTTTTTT. The full variable domain, completed using reference TRBV11-2 and TRBJ2-2, is EAGVAQSPRYKIIEKRQSVAFWCNPISGHATLYWYQQILGQGPKLLIQFQNNGVVDDSQLPKDRFSAERLKGVDSTLKIQPAKLEDSAVYLCASSMGQGNTGELFFGEGSRLTVL.